Shown below are 10 T cell receptor beta chains from a single sample sequenced in a study of T-cell memory formation after mild COVID-19. TCRdb reprocessed the 5' RACE reads with MiXCR, giving one entry per CDR3 protein. The data contain over 150,000 distinct CDR3 sequences, about 18% of them singletons. The sample taken for sequencing was PBMCs or a T cell subset sorted from them (not recorded which). The receptors shown here come from a young man who had mild COVID-19 (a few samples of this study predate the infection). Cell type and time point are not known.

The CDR3 spells CASSAGLAGVQETQYF. Written as DNA, the CDR3 is TGTGCCAGCAGCGCCGGACTAGCGGGGGTCCAAGAGACCCAGTACTTC. V and J are TRBV7-2 and TRBJ2-5; 13 bases match TRBD2. Losses at the gene ends were 5 bases for V and 1 base for J; bases not matched to a gene: 4. The CDR3 runs to 16 residues. Germline V gene sequence: CDR1 SGHTA, CDR2 FQGNSA.

This clonotype came up a few times. The gene calls are TRBV5-5 and TRBJ1-1; tentative D call: TRBD1 (6 bases). CDR3 length: 12 amino acids. Between the trimmed V and J ends, which lost 6 bases and 5 bases, there was a span of 11 bases. The germline CDR1 and CDR2 sequences are SGHKS and YYEKEE (reference sequence). The CDR3 DNA reads as TGTGCCAGCAATCAGGGGATGACTGAAGCTTTCTTT. Protein: CASNQGMTEAFF.

The chain joins TRBV7-9 to TRBJ2-5, with D possibly TRBD2 on 5 matching bases. V lost 5 bases and J lost 5, with 15 bases in between. Germline lookup yields CDR1 SEHNR and CDR2 FQNEAQ (reference sequence). The CDR3 is made up of 14 amino acids. DNA of the CDR3: TGTGCCAGCAGCACGGCGGGCGGTGGGGAGACCCAGTACTTC. This translates into CASSTAGGGETQYF.

In this sample, this clonotype turned up a few times. The CDR3 DNA reads TGTGCCAGCAGCCAAGAAGAAAGGAAACGGGGGCACCGACGGGAGACCCAGTACTTC. Translation gives CASSQEERKRGHRRETQYF. The chain joins TRBV3-1 to TRBJ2-5; tentatively, D is TRBD1 or TRBD2 (6 bases each). This CDR3 has 19 amino acids. Trimming took off 0 bases at V and 5 bases at J, with 25 bases between the two ends. Germline lookup yields CDR1 LGHDT and CDR2 YNNKEL (reference sequence).

The table lists this clonotype with a few counts. In DNA form, the CDR3 reads TGTGCCAGCAGTTTAGGACGGGGGCGGGATACGCAGTATTTT. Protein: CASSLGRGRDTQYF. The chain is built from TRBV6-5 and TRBJ2-3, with D perhaps given as TRBD1 or TRBD2 (6 bases each). Trimming removed 4 bases at V and 6 bases at J, with 14 bases between. This CDR3 comprises 14 residues. Germline assignment: CDR1 MNHEY and CDR2 SVGAGI.

This clonotype came up a few times. The genes are TRBV5-1 and TRBJ2-5; 7 bases line up with TRBD2. V shed 6 bases and J 4 bases; nucleotides not matched to a gene: 9. The CDR3 has 14 amino acids. CDR1 and CDR2 from the germline V gene are SGHRS and YFSETQ. The chain's CDR3 is CASNPGGLGETQYF. The DNA of the CDR3 is TGCGCCAGCAACCCGGGGGGATTGGGAGAGACCCAGTACTTC.

This clonotype has a count of ten or more. The chain couples TRBV18 to TRBJ2-7; D uncertain. The CDR3 has 14 residues. Trimming removed 4 bases at V and 3 bases at J, with 13 bases between. Germline CDR1 reads KGHSH; CDR2 reads LQKENI. CDR3 region: CASSLSGPRYEQYV. The CDR3 nucleotides are TGTGCCAGCTCACTGTCCGGGCCCCGCTACGAGCAGTACGTC.

The chain joins TRBV7-2 to TRBJ2-5, with D maybe TRBD2 (6 bases). Germline lookup yields CDR1 SGHTA and CDR2 FQGNSA. This CDR3 has 14 amino acids. V was cut by 2 bases and J by 5 bases, with 12 bases left in between. This chain's CDR3 is CASSLWEARETQYF. The CDR3 region has the DNA TGTGCCAGCAGCTTATGGGAGGCCCGGGAGACCCAGTACTTC.

This clonotype has a handful of counts. The chain joins TRBV9 to TRBJ2-4; D is possibly TRBD2 (6 bases). The V and J ends lost 3 bases and 7 bases respectively, with 11 bases between them. This CDR3 spans 13 amino acids. The germline CDR1 and CDR2 sequences are SGDLS and YYNGEE. The chain's CDR3 is CASSGPGGNIQYF. CDR3 DNA: TGTGCCAGCAGCGGACCTGGGGGGAACATTCAGTACTTC. The full variable domain, in which reference TRBV9 and TRBJ2-4 provide the parts outside the CDR3, is DSGVTQTPKHLITATGQRVTLRCSPRSGDLSVYWYQQSLDQGLQFLIQYYNGEERAKGNILERFSAQQFPDLHSELNLSSLELGDSALYFCASSGPGGNIQYFGAGTRLSVL.

This clonotype has just a few counts. This chain connects TRBV19 to TRBJ2-2; weak D call: TRBD1 (6 bases). The CDR3 spans 14 residues. Trimming cost V 7 bases and J 1 base, with 10 bases left between them. From germline, CDR1 is LNHDA and CDR2 SQIVND (reference sequence). CDR3 sequence reads: CASKTGQNTGELFF. DNA for the CDR3: TGTGCCAGTAAAACGGGACAGAACACCGGGGAGCTGTTTTTT.